What follows are 31 T cell receptor beta chains derived from one specimen sequenced in a study of blood T cell repertoires in COVID-19. TCRdb's copy holds only in-frame clones and misses some; the assay was immunoSEQ multiplex PCR. The table shows some 180,000 clones, with roughly 82% occurring only once. Sequenced material: peripheral blood. Receptors were obtained from a human donor in a cohort sampled during active COVID-19.

The V call is TRBV7-6, the J call TRBJ1-3; no firm D call. Germline CDR1 and CDR2: SGHVS and FNYEAQ. This CDR3 spans 12 amino acids. V lost 2 bases and J lost 11, with 10 bases in between. The CDR3: CASSLPGWPIYF. CDR3 DNA sequence: TGTGCCAGCAGCTTACCAGGTTGGCCCATATATTTT.

The chain employs TRBV7-9 and TRBJ2-5; a weak D match, TRBD2 (5 bases). The CDR3 consists of 15 residues. Trimming shortened V by 4 bases and J by 1 base, and 13 bases separated the two germline ends. Per the germline V gene, CDR1 is SEHNR and CDR2 is FQNEAQ (reference sequence). CDR3 in DNA: TGTGCCAGCAGCTCCCCCCGGGGTACCCAAGAGACCCAGTACTTC. Residues: CASSSPRGTQETQYF.

The chain recombines TRBV27 with TRBJ2-2, with a tentative D call TRBD2 (5 bases). The length of the CDR3 is 15 residues. Per the germline V gene, CDR1 is MNHEY and CDR2 is SMNVEV (reference sequence). V was cut by 0 bases and J by 1 base, with 6 bases left in between. Here the CDR3 DNA reads TGTGCCAGCAGTTTATCTGGACTGAACACCGGGGAGCTGTTTTTT. This translates into CASSLSGLNTGELFF.

The V gene is TRBV11-2, the J gene TRBJ1-2; 7 bases agree with TRBD1. The J segment lost 4 bases and the V segment lost 4 bases, leaving 6 bases of the junction unmatched. This CDR3 has 14 amino acids. CDR1 and CDR2 (germline): SGHAT, FQNNGV. In nucleotides, the CDR3 is TGTGCCAGCAGCTCGACAGGGCGGGGCTATGGCTACACCTTC. Residues: CASSSTGRGYGYTF.

This clone showed up just a few times. The chain is built from TRBV3-1 (or the pseudogene TRBV3-2) and TRBJ2-3, with 10 bases fitting TRBD2. The CDR3 consists of 21 residues. From germline, CDR1 is LGHDT and CDR2 YNNKEL (reference sequence). The V gene end was trimmed by 1 base and the J gene end by 2 bases; junction bases not matched to a gene: 18. CDR3 DNA sequence: TGTGCCAGCAGCCAAGGAATCGCTAGCGGGAGACTTGTCTTCCCCACAGATACGCAGTATTTT. Encoded protein: CASSQGIASGRLVFPTDTQYF.

The chain couples TRBV19 to TRBJ2-5; 9 nucleotides match TRBD1. After removal of 3 bases from V and 5 bases from J, the junction contained 7 bases not matched to a gene. The CDR3 is 15 amino acids. CDR1 is LNHDA and CDR2 is SQIVND in the germline V gene (reference sequence). In DNA, the CDR3 is TGTGCCAGTAGTATCGGGGGACAGGGTGGGGAGACCCAGTACTTC. This encodes CASSIGGQGGETQYF.

The chain couples TRBV6-6 to TRBJ2-1; 8 positions agree with TRBD2. The V and J ends lost 6 bases and 3 bases, in that order; junction bases with no gene match: 7. The CDR3 is 15 amino acids. Germline-derived CDR1 and CDR2 are MNHNY and SVGAGI (reference sequence). The CDR3 DNA sequence: TGTGCCAGCAGCCCAACGAGCGGGAGCTACAATGAGCAGTTCTTC. It codes for CASSPTSGSYNEQFF.

The V gene is TRBV2, the J gene TRBJ2-4; D gene uncertain. V lost 6 bases to trimming and J lost 4 bases, with 7 bases between them. The CDR3 totals 12 residues. Looked up from germline, CDR1 is SNHLY and CDR2 is FYNNEI. CDR3 sequence reads: CASRGRKNIQYF. CDR3 bases: TGTGCCAGCAGGGGCAGAAAAAACATTCAGTACTTC. Based on the CDR3 plus reference TRBV2 and TRBJ2-4, the full variable domain is EPEVTQTPSHQVTQMGQEVILRCVPISNHLYFYWYRQILGQKVEFLVSFYNNEISEKSEIFDDQFSVERPDGSNFTLKIRSTKLEDSAMYFCASRGRKNIQYFGAGTRLSVL.

The genes are TRBV2 and TRBJ2-7, with TRBD1 as a possible D gene (5 bases). The CDR3 is 13 amino acids. V gave up 6 bases and J gave up 3 bases, with 12 bases separating them. CDR1 is SNHLY and CDR2 is FYNNEI in the germline V gene. CDR3 sequence: CASRDLTVYEQYF. CDR3 DNA: TGTGCCAGCAGGGACCTGACAGTCTACGAGCAGTACTTC.

The chain employs TRBV5-1 and TRBJ2-3; 10 nucleotides match TRBD2. Looked up from germline, CDR1 is SGHRS and CDR2 is YFSETQ. With 4 bases clipped from V and 4 bases from J, the junction kept 9 bases outside the gene matches. The length of the CDR3 is 16 residues. CDR3 in DNA: TGCGCCAGCAGCCTTTCAAAGCGGGAGGGGTCAGATACGCAGTATTTT. This sequence encodes CASSLSKREGSDTQYF.

The chain carries TRBV7-9 and TRBJ2-7; 9 bases are shared with TRBD1. Germline trimming cut 5 bases from V and 0 bases from J; bases unmatched to any gene: 14. Germline V gives CDR1 SEHNR, CDR2 FQNEAQ (reference sequence). The CDR3 is 18 amino acids. The CDR3 here is CASSPHLPDRGSSYEQYF. CDR3 coding DNA: TGTGCCAGCAGCCCGCATCTCCCAGACAGGGGGTCCTCCTACGAGCAGTACTTC.

The chain employs TRBV2 and TRBJ1-2; 10 bases line up with TRBD1. The CDR3 is 14 residues long. The J segment lost 4 bases and the V segment lost 10 bases, leaving 9 bases of the junction unmatched. CDR1 and CDR2 (germline): SNHLY, FYNNEI. The CDR3 reads CATDGTGEGYGYTF. The CDR3 bases are TGTGCCACCGATGGGACAGGGGAGGGCTATGGCTACACCTTC.

This clone has only a few counts. J is TRBJ1-3 and V is TRBV3-1 (or the pseudogene TRBV3-2), with D perhaps matching TRBD1 (6 bases). Per germline, CDR1 LGHDT and CDR2 YNNKEL (reference sequence). This CDR3 spans 14 amino acids. The V and J ends lost 1 base and 7 bases respectively, with 11 bases between them. The CDR3 loop is CASSQATTGNTIYF. The CDR3 DNA is TGTGCCAGCAGCCAAGCCACAACAGGGAACACCATATATTTT.

The genes are TRBV7-9 and TRBJ2-4; D perhaps matches TRBD2 (6 bases). Trimming stripped 5 bases from V and 6 bases from J, with 14 bases between. The CDR3 is 14 residues long. Germline loops: CDR1 SEHNR, CDR2 FQNEAQ (reference sequence). CDR3 in amino acids: CASSPRDLVNIQYF. CDR3 DNA sequence: TGTGCCAGCAGCCCCCGGGACTTAGTAAACATTCAGTACTTC.

In nucleotides, the CDR3 is TGTGCCAGCAGTTTCAGGGCCCAGCCCCTCCACTTT. Translated, it gives CASSFRAQPLHF. The chain couples TRBV27 to TRBJ1-6, with D possibly being TRBD1 (5 bases). From germline, CDR1 is MNHEY and CDR2 SMNVEV (reference sequence). This CDR3 has 12 residues. The ends were cut back, 3 bases at V and 13 bases at J, with 10 bases in the middle.

This clone was counted a single time. The J gene is TRBJ2-7, the V gene TRBV5-1; tentatively, D is TRBD1 (6 bases). Germline V gives CDR1 SGHRS, CDR2 YFSETQ. The CDR3 extends over 13 amino acids. V lost 3 bases to trimming and J lost 5 bases, with 12 bases between them. The CDR3 nucleotides are TGCGCCAGCAGCTCGCCACAGGGTAACGAGCAGTACTTC. This gives the protein CASSSPQGNEQYF.

The chain couples TRBV28 to TRBJ2-7, with D uncertain. The CDR3 has 11 amino acids. Trimming shortened V by 6 bases and J by 2 bases, and 5 bases separated the two germline ends. CDR1 is MDHEN and CDR2 is SYDVKM in the germline V gene. CDR3 residues: CASSAAYEQYF. The CDR3 DNA follows: TGTGCCAGCAGCGCAGCCTACGAGCAGTACTTC. The full variable domain, rest sourced from reference TRBV28 and TRBJ2-7, is DVKVTQSSRYLVKRTGEKVFLECVQDMDHENMFWYRQDPGLGLRLIYFSYDVKMKEKGDIPEGYSVSREKKERFSLILESASTNQTSMYLCASSAAYEQYFGPGTRLTVT.

The chain joins TRBV27 to TRBJ2-3, with 7 positions matching TRBD2. The CDR3 length is 15 residues. The V gene's germline CDR1 is MNHEY and CDR2 SMNVEV (reference sequence). V lost 3 bases and J lost 5; bases outside the gene matches: 8. This chain's CDR3 is CASSFTAGILDTQYF. As DNA, the CDR3 is TGTGCCAGCAGTTTTACAGCGGGAATTTTAGATACGCAGTATTTT.

The table lists this clone with a count of one. V gene TRBV4-1 combines with J gene TRBJ2-3, with 9 bases identical to TRBD1. CDR1 and CDR2 from the germline V gene are MGHRA and YSYEKL. V trimming: 6 bases; J trimming: 3 bases; junction bases outside the gene matches: 4. This CDR3 contains 14 residues. The CDR3 sequence: CASRRDRVTDTQYF. The CDR3, as DNA: TGCGCCAGCAGACGGGACAGGGTGACAGATACGCAGTATTTT.

V and J are TRBV9 and TRBJ1-2; 9 bases match TRBD1. V was pared by 2 bases and J by 3 bases, with 5 bases of the junction left unmatched. CDR1 is SGDLS and CDR2 is YYNGEE in the germline V gene. CDR3 size: 15 residues. The CDR3 is CASSVRQGGYYGYTF. Written as DNA, the CDR3 is TGTGCCAGCAGCGTTCGACAGGGGGGTTACTATGGCTACACCTTC.

CDR3 loop: CASSYRPGTSVNTGELFF. DNA for the CDR3: TGTGCCAGTAGTTACCGGCCGGGGACTAGCGTTAACACCGGGGAGCTGTTTTTT. The gene calls are TRBV19 and TRBJ2-2; 10 bases are a match to TRBD2. Germline V gene lookup returns CDR1 LNHDA and CDR2 SQIVND (reference sequence). The CDR3 extends over 18 amino acids. V lost 5 bases, J lost 2 bases, and 11 bases stayed unmatched.

The DNA of the CDR3 is TGTGCCAGCTCAGAGACAGGGGGCAATGGCTACACCTTC. Protein sequence: CASSETGGNGYTF. The chain links TRBV28 to TRBJ1-2; TRBD1 aligns across 10 bases. This CDR3 is built from 13 residues. Per germline, CDR1 MDHEN and CDR2 SYDVKM. V lost 8 bases and J lost 6; bases outside the gene matches: 6.

The chain recombines TRBV5-1 with TRBJ1-1; TRBD1 agrees at 7 bases. Germline values: CDR1 SGHRS, CDR2 YFSETQ. Trimming removed 0 bases from V and 8 bases from J; junction bases left unmatched: 7. This CDR3 contains 14 residues. This CDR3 reads CASSLEGSTGEAFF. CDR3 DNA sequence: TGCGCCAGCAGCTTGGAGGGGTCGACAGGGGAAGCTTTCTTT.

This chain joins TRBV2 and TRBJ2-1; possible D gene TRBD1, 6 bases. This CDR3 has 15 residues. The V gene's germline CDR1 is SNHLY and CDR2 FYNNEI. Deletions cut 0 bases from V and 4 bases from J, with 10 bases between. For the CDR3, the DNA is TGTGCCAGCAGTGAAGCAGGGGGTGGATACAATGAGCAGTTCTTC. This sequence encodes CASSEAGGGYNEQFF.

This chain connects TRBV6-6 to TRBJ2-7; possibly TRBD1 for D (6 bases). Germline V gives CDR1 MNHNY, CDR2 SVGAGI (reference sequence). The CDR3 loop spans 11 amino acids. CDR3 bases: TGTGCGACAGGTATGAGCTACGAGCAGTACTTC. The encoded protein is CATGMSYEQYF.

This clone occurred once. The chain has TRBV10-2 and TRBJ2-3; 10 nucleotides match TRBD2. This CDR3 has 15 residues. Germline V CDR1 and CDR2: WSHSY, SAAADI. V was clipped by 7 bases and J by 3 bases; unmatched bases: 7. The CDR3 sequence: CASMEASGRTDTQYF. CDR3 bases: TGCGCCAGCATGGAGGCTAGCGGGAGAACAGATACGCAGTATTTT.

This clone was counted between two and nine times. The chain links TRBV27 to TRBJ1-6; no clear D gene. Germline assignment: CDR1 MNHEY and CDR2 SMNVEV (reference sequence). With 8 bases removed from V and 0 bases from J, the gap between germline ends came to 14 bases. The CDR3 is 16 residues long. The CDR3 reads CASRGSTSSYNSPLHF. DNA for the CDR3: TGTGCCAGCCGAGGGAGCACCAGCTCCTATAATTCACCCCTCCACTTT.

The chain is built from TRBV4-1 and TRBJ2-7, with 7 nucleotides matching TRBD1. J was trimmed by 9 bases and V by 3 bases; bases with no gene match: 8. CDR3 length: 13 amino acids. Germline V CDR1 and CDR2: MGHRA, YSYEKL. The CDR3 loop reads CASSQGTGVSQYF. In DNA form, the CDR3 reads TGCGCCAGCAGCCAGGGCACAGGGGTTTCGCAGTACTTC.

The rearrangement joins TRBV9 to TRBJ2-1; D might be TRBD2 (6 bases). The length of the CDR3 is 20 residues. CDR1 SGDLS and CDR2 YYNGEE come from the germline V gene. With 0 bases removed from V and 0 bases from J, the gap between germline ends came to 22 bases. CDR3 loop: CASSVGVGGVVRISYNEQFF. The CDR3 DNA follows: TGTGCCAGCAGCGTAGGTGTTGGCGGGGTTGTACGAATCTCCTACAATGAGCAGTTCTTC.

This clone appeared once. This chain links TRBV5-1 with TRBJ2-7, with a tentative D call TRBD1 (5 bases). The germline V gene encodes CDR1 SGHRS and CDR2 YFSETQ. Between the trimmed V and J ends, which lost 1 base and 3 bases, there was a span of 11 bases. This CDR3 comprises 14 residues. Written as DNA, the CDR3 is TGCGCCAGCAGCTTGTCGAGTAGGGGCTACGAGCAGTACTTC. It yields the protein CASSLSSRGYEQYF.

This sequence joins TRBV6-5 and TRBJ1-1; 7 bases map to TRBD1. This CDR3 has 13 residues. Germline V gene lookup returns CDR1 MNHEY and CDR2 SVGAGI. Trimming cost V 7 bases and J 1 base; bases outside gene matches: 3. The CDR3 sequence: CASIWDRNTEAFF. The DNA of the CDR3 is TGTGCCAGCATCTGGGACAGGAACACTGAAGCTTTCTTT.